This TCR beta chain is from a study of T cell responses to AZD1222 COVID-19 vaccine. Study-wide context: Second doses that came at about 4 or about 12 weeks were put together.

Comment on this clone: Antigen specificity is unknown.

V lost 3 bases and J lost 5, with 13 bases in between. Germline loops: CDR1 DFQATT, CDR2 SNEGSKA (reference sequence). This CDR3 region has 13 residues. Findings and limits, study-wide: Distributed over spike, vaccine-associated CD4 TCRs predominated at 160-218 and 743-854. Only five or six individuals given AZD1222 were seropositive at baseline.

Using immunoSEQ multiplex PCR, the repertoire was profiled, and TCRdb retains in-frame clones only, with some absent. The sample has about 190,000 clones; 85% to 95% are singletons. Sequenced here: peripheral blood, sampled on day 0 of AZD1222 vaccination. V gene TRBV20-1 combines with J gene TRBJ2-5, with a possible D match to TRBD1 (6 bases). The sequence was obtained from an adult in good health. The CDR3 DNA is TGCAGTGCTAGTCTCCCAGGGGTTGAGACCCAGTACTTC. This encodes CSASLPGVETQYF.